This TCR beta chain was retrieved from a study of blood T cells in healthy people across ages. Notes on the study in general: Naive T cell percentage strongly correlated with TCR beta diversity.

Through a sample-barcoded 5' primer and a J-beta primer mix, a second PCR was run for roughly 6 to 11 cycles. MiXCR, applied by TCRdb to the 5' RACE reads, yields one record per CDR3 protein. This sample yields 1.5 million to 2 million distinct CDR3 sequences, of which roughly 27% are seen a single time; less than 9.5% belongs to the top ten. As regards this clonotype: Its antigen is undetermined.

CDR1 and CDR2 from the germline V gene are SGHVS and FNYEAQ. The CDR3 extends over 12 amino acids. Trimming took off 5 bases at V and 7 bases at J, with 12 bases between the two ends. This chain connects TRBV7-6 to TRBJ2-7; a weak D match, TRBD1 (5 bases). Sequencing was done on a sample of blood. The origin of this receptor is a woman aged 25 to 39 in good health. The CDR3 sequence: CASSPGLKEQYF. CDR3 bases: TGTGCCAGCAGCCCAGGGCTGAAAGAGCAGTACTTC.